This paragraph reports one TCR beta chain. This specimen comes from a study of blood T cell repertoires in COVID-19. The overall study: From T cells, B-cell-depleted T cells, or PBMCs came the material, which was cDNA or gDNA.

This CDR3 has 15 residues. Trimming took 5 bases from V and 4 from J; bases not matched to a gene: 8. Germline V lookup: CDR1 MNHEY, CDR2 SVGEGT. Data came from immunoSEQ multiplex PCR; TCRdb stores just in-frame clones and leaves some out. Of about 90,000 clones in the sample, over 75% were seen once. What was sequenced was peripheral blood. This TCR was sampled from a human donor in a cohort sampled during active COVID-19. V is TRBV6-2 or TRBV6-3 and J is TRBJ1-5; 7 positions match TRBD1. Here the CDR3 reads CASSRSGTENQPQHF. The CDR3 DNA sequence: TGTGCCAGCAGTCGCTCCGGGACAGAGAATCAGCCCCAGCATTTT.